The next 7 T cell receptor beta chains were all read from a single sample in a study of T-cell reconstitution after alpha-beta-depleted transplantation in children. Researchers prepared the TCRbeta library using unique molecular identifiers, the study reports. TCRdb passed the PCR reads through MiXCR, listing each CDR3 protein once. The sample lists 200,000 to 300,000 distinct CDR3 sequences; roughly a quarter were seen once. The input for sequencing was PBMCs, taken before TCRalphabeta/CD19-depleted stem cell transplant. The source of these receptors is a girl aged 2-10 years with Fanconi anemia, due to receive a stem cell transplant.

This clonotype was seen at least ten times. CDR3 in amino acids: CSVDRAGDTQYF. In DNA, the CDR3 is TGCAGCGTTGATAGGGCCGGCGATACGCAGTATTTT. The chain combines TRBV29-1 with TRBJ2-3; D is uncertain. V was cut by 3 bases and J by 6 bases, with 10 bases left in between. Germline CDR1 reads SQVTM; CDR2 reads ANQGSEA. This CDR3 is built from 12 residues.

This clonotype was recorded at least ten times. V and J are TRBV29-1 and TRBJ2-1; 9 bases are a match to TRBD2. The CDR3 is 17 amino acids. V shed 2 bases, J shed 2 bases, and the junction held 10 bases outside the gene matches. Germline lookup yields CDR1 SQVTM and CDR2 ANQGSEA. The CDR3 here is CSVERREGRQAYNEQFF. CDR3 nucleotides: TGCAGCGTTGAACGGCGGGAGGGCCGGCAAGCCTACAATGAGCAGTTCTTC.

This clonotype has a count of ten or more. The chain recombines TRBV29-1 with TRBJ2-7, with TRBD1 as a possible D gene (6 bases). Trimming pared 4 bases from V and 4 bases from J, leaving 11 bases between. Germline V CDR1 and CDR2: SQVTM, ANQGSEA. The CDR3 is made up of 12 amino acids. CDR3 sequence (DNA): TGCAGCGTTGTGGGGGCACGATACGAGCAGTACTTC. This codes for CSVVGARYEQYF.

This clonotype was counted at least ten times. V gene TRBV28 combines with J gene TRBJ2-1; TRBD1 agrees at 7 bases. CDR1 and CDR2 from the germline V gene are MDHEN and SYDVKM. The CDR3 covers 15 residues. The trim removed 6 bases at V and 5 bases at J, leaving 10 bases unmatched. CDR3 sequence (DNA): TGTGCCAGCAGATTACGGGACAGCACTAACAATGAGCAGTTCTTC. Its protein product is CASRLRDSTNNEQFF.

The chain carries TRBV11-2 and TRBJ2-3; 8 nucleotides align to TRBD2. CDR1 and CDR2 from the germline V gene are SGHAT and FQNNGV. CDR3 length: 18 residues. The ends lost 4 bases at V and 4 bases at J; junction bases unmatched: 16. Here the CDR3 DNA reads TGTGCCAGCAGCTCCCCGGGGGCTAGCGGGTTCCCCCCAGATACGCAGTATTTT. Residues: CASSSPGASGFPPDTQYF.

A few counts support this clonotype. The rearrangement links TRBV10-3 to TRBJ2-3, with 8 bases matching TRBD1. The V gene's germline CDR1 is ENHRY and CDR2 SYGVKD. The CDR3 consists of 17 residues. Unmatched junction bases numbered 13, after V lost 4 bases and J lost 4 bases. The CDR3 coding sequence is TGTGCCATCAGTGTCTCCGCGGTGGGACAGGTTTCAGATACGCAGTATTTT. This translates into CAISVSAVGQVSDTQYF.

This clonotype was seen a handful of times. The chain joins TRBV6-4 to TRBJ2-7, with no clear D. V lost 6 bases to trimming and J lost 0 bases, with 9 bases between them. The CDR3 totals 13 residues. Germline V CDR1 and CDR2: MRHNA, SNTAGT. This CDR3 reads CASRNCYSYEQYF. The CDR3 DNA reads TGTGCCAGCAGGAACTGTTACTCCTACGAGCAGTACTTC.